This T cell receptor (beta chain) was identified in a study of blood T cell repertoires in COVID-19. About the study: The origin of the acute and convalescent COVID-19 samples was the United States, Italy and Spain. T cells, B-cell-depleted T cells, or PBMCs provided the cDNA or gDNA that served as material.

Trimming cost V 5 bases and J 1 base; bases outside gene matches: 7. Germline V gene data show CDR1 as SGHTA and CDR2 as FQGTGA. The CDR3 is made up of 15 amino acids. As handled by the study authors: Reference gene primer amplification gave nucleated cell count estimates. Only in-frame clones appear in the TCRdb table, and some are missing; sequencing was by immunoSEQ multiplex PCR. Clone size and V and J calls were adopted from that table, with D and trimming inferred from the DNA. The sample holds around 190,000 clones, roughly nine tenths seen once. Sample: peripheral blood. The receptor was derived from a man between 18 and 29 years old who had recovered from COVID-19. This chain links TRBV7-3 with TRBJ2-7; 8 bases match TRBD2. CDR3 coding DNA: TGTGCCAGCAGCCCCAACGGGGGGGGGTCCTACGAGCAGTACTTC. It codes for CASSPNGGGSYEQYF.